This T cell receptor (beta chain) comes out of a study of cytomegalovirus exposure and HLA in healthy donors. PCR amplification relied on 60 Vbeta primers (plus 13 Jbeta primers). The table came from immunoSEQ multiplex PCR; TCRdb's copy has only in-frame clones and leaves some out. This table holds around 120,000 clones, around 80% found once. The CDR3 totals 15 residues. Germline V gene lookup returns CDR1 MNHEY and CDR2 SMNVEV (reference sequence). This clone was recorded only once. Mismatch with germline at one junction end may stem from a read error. Input material: PBMCs. The chain has TRBV27 and TRBJ2-7; perhaps TRBD1 as D (5 bases). This clonotype was obtained from a female donor in good health and CMV-seropositive. CDR3 in DNA: TGTGCCAGCAGTTCCCGACAGTCCAATCCCTACGAGCAGTCCTTC. Residues: CASSSRQSNPYEQSF.